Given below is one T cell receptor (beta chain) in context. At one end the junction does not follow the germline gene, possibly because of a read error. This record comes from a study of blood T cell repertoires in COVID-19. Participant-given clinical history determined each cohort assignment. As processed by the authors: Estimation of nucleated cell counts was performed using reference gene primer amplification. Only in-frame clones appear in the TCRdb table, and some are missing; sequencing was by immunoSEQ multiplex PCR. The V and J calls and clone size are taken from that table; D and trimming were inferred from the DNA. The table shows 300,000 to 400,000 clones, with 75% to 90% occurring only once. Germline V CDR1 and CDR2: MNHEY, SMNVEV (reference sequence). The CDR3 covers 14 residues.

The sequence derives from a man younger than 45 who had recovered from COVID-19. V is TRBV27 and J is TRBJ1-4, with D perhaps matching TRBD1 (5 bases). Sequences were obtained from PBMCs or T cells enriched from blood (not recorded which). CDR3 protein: CASSREGAKEKLFF. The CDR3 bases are TGTGCCAGCAGTAGGGAAGGGGCTAAGGAAAAACTGTTTTTT.